The 28 T cell receptor beta chains given below trace back to one sample, sequenced in a study of cytomegalovirus exposure and HLA in healthy donors. A multiplex PCR was run with 60 Vbeta primers and 13 Jbeta primers. Assay: immunoSEQ multiplex PCR; the TCRdb copy retains only in-frame clones and omits some. The data show 90,000 to 130,000 clones, roughly 80% seen once. Material: PBMCs. The receptors come from a man aged 30-40 years in good health and CMV-seropositive.

V usage is TRBV7-9 and J usage is TRBJ1-3, with TRBD1 identical over 7 bases. Per germline, CDR1 SEHNR and CDR2 FQNEAQ (reference sequence). V lost 4 bases to trimming and J lost 0 bases; unmatched junction nucleotides: 9. The CDR3 sequence is 17 residues long. The CDR3 nucleotides read TGTGCCAGCAGCTCGGAACAGGGGCAGATCTCTGGAAACACCATATATTTT. It encodes CASSSEQGQISGNTIYF.

The chain combines TRBV7-3 with TRBJ2-3, with D perhaps TRBD1 (6 bases). CDR1 SGHTA and CDR2 FQGTGA come from the germline V gene. Trimming stripped 4 bases from V and 5 bases from J, with 13 bases between. The CDR3 covers 14 residues. As DNA, the CDR3 is TGTGCCAGCAGCTATTTAACAGGGAAAGATACGCAGTATTTT. This translates into CASSYLTGKDTQYF.

The chain recombines TRBV11-3 with TRBJ1-2, with TRBD1 matching 8 bases. Germline V gene sequence: CDR1 SGHNT, CDR2 YENEEA. This CDR3 region has 17 residues. The trim removed 7 bases at V and 8 bases at J, leaving 21 bases unmatched. CDR3 sequence reads: CASKSGTDRVDREGYTF. The CDR3 bases are TGTGCCAGCAAGTCCGGGACGGACAGGGTCGATCGGGAGGGCTACACCTTC.

The CDR3 is CASSLDSGGTTDTQYF. The CDR3 DNA sequence: TGTGCCAGCAGCTTAGACAGCGGGGGCACCACAGATACGCAGTATTTT. The genes are TRBV11-2 and TRBJ2-3; 8 nucleotides line up with TRBD2. CDR3 size: 16 residues. V was clipped by 0 bases and J by 2 bases; unmatched bases: 4. Germline V gives CDR1 SGHAT, CDR2 FQNNGV.

V gene TRBV5-6 combines with J gene TRBJ1-2; 8 nucleotides agree with TRBD1. This CDR3 is built from 16 residues. Germline V gives CDR1 SGHDT, CDR2 YYEEEE. Unmatched junction bases numbered 11, after V lost 3 bases and J lost 4 bases. The CDR3 region has the DNA TGTGCCAGCAGCTACCCCGGGACAGGTGCTGTCTATGGCTACACCTTC. Residues: CASSYPGTGAVYGYTF. Variable domain in full (rest from reference TRBV5-6 and TRBJ1-2): DAGVTQSPTHLIKTRGQQVTLRCSPKSGHDTVSWYQQALGQGPQFIFQYYEEEERQRGNFPDRFSGHQFPNYSSELNVNALLLGDSALYLCASSYPGTGAVYGYTFGSGTRLTVV.

This chain links TRBV28 with TRBJ1-2, with no clear D. The CDR3 totals 13 residues. Looked up from germline, CDR1 is MDHEN and CDR2 is SYDVKM. Trimming pared 4 bases from V and 5 bases from J, leaving 11 bases between. CDR3 loop: CASSSRPGYGYTF. CDR3 in DNA: TGTGCCAGCAGTTCCCGCCCCGGTTATGGCTACACCTTC.

V and J are TRBV27 and TRBJ2-5; TRBD1 agrees at 9 bases. J gave up 0 bases and V 2 bases, and 1 base lay outside the gene matches. The CDR3 length is 15 residues. Germline CDR1 and CDR2: MNHEY and SMNVEV (reference sequence). CDR3 sequence reads: CASSLTGGYQETQYF. The CDR3 nucleotides are TGTGCCAGCAGTTTAACAGGGGGCTACCAAGAGACCCAGTACTTC.

This chain connects TRBV28 to TRBJ2-7, with TRBD1 identical over 8 bases. From germline, CDR1 is MDHEN and CDR2 SYDVKM. This CDR3 has 14 amino acids. V was clipped by 8 bases and J by 0 bases; unmatched bases: 6. The CDR3 spells CASSQGVPSYEQYF. Written as DNA, the CDR3 is TGTGCCAGCTCACAGGGGGTCCCCTCCTACGAGCAGTACTTC.

The chain uses TRBV6-5 and TRBJ1-4; possibly TRBD1 for D (5 bases). Germline values: CDR1 MNHEY, CDR2 SVGAGI. Trimming took off 8 bases at V and 5 bases at J, with 12 bases between the two ends. The CDR3 contains 13 residues. For the CDR3, the DNA is TGTGCCAGCTCCAGGGATGGGAATGAAAAACTGTTTTTT. Its protein product is CASSRDGNEKLFF.

V is TRBV7-2 and J is TRBJ2-5, with TRBD2 as a possible D gene (5 bases). The CDR3 loop spans 14 amino acids. CDR1 is SGHTA and CDR2 is FQGNSA in the germline V gene. Trimming removed 6 bases from V and 3 bases from J, with 14 bases in between. Written as DNA, the CDR3 is TGTGCCAGCAGTTGGCCGGGGATAGAAGAGACCCAGTACTTC. This translates into CASSWPGIEETQYF.

The chain carries TRBV7-2 and TRBJ1-4; tentative D call: TRBD1 (5 bases). The length of the CDR3 is 15 residues. V dropped 1 base and J dropped 8 bases, with 14 bases sitting between them. CDR1 SGHTA and CDR2 FQGNSA come from the germline V gene. The CDR3 loop reads CASSLDGARGEKLFF. The CDR3 bases are TGTGCCAGCAGCTTAGATGGTGCAAGGGGCGAAAAACTGTTTTTT.

This clone was counted between two and nine times. V usage is TRBV7-3 and J usage is TRBJ2-1, with TRBD2 identical over 7 bases. The CDR3 loop spans 15 amino acids. Germline assignment: CDR1 SGHTA and CDR2 FQGTGA. V lost 5 bases and J lost 0; bases outside the gene matches: 4. The CDR3, as DNA: TGTGCCAGCAGCCTTGGGGGGGGCTCCTACAATGAGCAGTTCTTC. Translation: CASSLGGGSYNEQFF.

V and J are TRBV5-1 and TRBJ2-7, with D maybe TRBD2 (6 bases). The V gene's germline CDR1 is SGHRS and CDR2 YFSETQ. The CDR3 loop spans 14 amino acids. The V and J ends lost 3 bases and 6 bases respectively, with 16 bases between them. The CDR3 protein is CASSSDGGAGEQYV. The CDR3 DNA is TGCGCCAGCAGCTCTGACGGAGGGGCGGGCGAGCAGTACGTC.

The chain combines TRBV5-1 with TRBJ2-3; D may be TRBD2 (5 bases). Germline V lookup: CDR1 SGHRS, CDR2 YFSETQ. The CDR3 sequence is 17 residues long. Trimming left V 0 bases short and J 1 base short, with 15 bases between. The CDR3 nucleotides read TGCGCCAGCAGCTTGGATTCTCGAGGGTCCGGCACAGATACGCAGTATTTT. Protein product: CASSLDSRGSGTDTQYF.

The genes are TRBV9 and TRBJ2-1; 10 bases are shared with TRBD2. Germline V CDR1 and CDR2: SGDLS, YYNGEE. The CDR3 runs to 18 residues. Trimming removed 0 bases from V and 1 base from J; junction bases left unmatched: 7. The CDR3 DNA reads as TGTGCCAGCAGCGTAGGAGGTAGCGGGGGGCCGTCCTACAATGAGCAGTTCTTC. This translates into CASSVGGSGGPSYNEQFF.

In its sample, this clone was seen once. V is TRBV6-6 and J is TRBJ2-7; 10 bases map to TRBD2. The V and J ends lost 3 bases and 3 bases, in that order; junction bases with no gene match: 5. The length of the CDR3 is 15 residues. Germline V gene lookup returns CDR1 MNHNY and CDR2 SVGAGI (reference sequence). The CDR3 DNA follows: TGTGCCAGCAGTTATAGCGGGGGGTCTGGCTACGAGCAGTACTTC. Amino acid sequence: CASSYSGGSGYEQYF.

Details on this clone: The sample contains more than one DNA sequence encoding this CDR3. The rearrangement joins TRBV11-2 to TRBJ2-3, with D unresolved. Germline CDR1 is SGHAT and CDR2 is FQNNGV. CDR3 length: 13 residues. V lost 1 base to trimming and J lost 4 bases, with 6 bases between them. The CDR3, as DNA: TGTGCCAGCAGCTTAGGTGCGGCAGATACGCAGTATTTT. Encoded protein: CASSLGAADTQYF. Supplemented by reference TRBV11-2 and TRBJ2-3, the full variable domain reads EAGVAQSPRYKIIEKRQSVAFWCNPISGHATLYWYQQILGQGPKLLIQFQNNGVVDDSQLPKDRFSAERLKGVDSTLKIQPAKLEDSAVYLCASSLGAADTQYFGPGTRLTVL.

V gene TRBV27 combines with J gene TRBJ2-3; 7 positions agree with TRBD2. The CDR3 runs 17 residues. The V gene end was trimmed by 4 bases and the J gene end by 6 bases; junction bases not matched to a gene: 16. Germline V gene data show CDR1 as MNHEY and CDR2 as SMNVEV (reference sequence). This chain's CDR3 is CASSSLRASGGGDTQYF. In DNA, the CDR3 is TGTGCCAGCAGTTCCCTCAGGGCTAGCGGAGGTGGGGATACGCAGTATTTT.

J is TRBJ2-2 and V is TRBV29-1; D may be TRBD2 (6 bases). V was pared by 4 bases and J by 1 base, with 7 bases between. Germline V CDR1 and CDR2: SQVTM, ANQGSEA. The CDR3 has 13 residues. CDR3 residues: CSVVAVNTGELFF. CDR3 DNA: TGCAGCGTTGTAGCGGTGAACACCGGGGAGCTGTTTTTT.

V and J are TRBV5-4 and TRBJ2-1; 7 bases map to TRBD2. Germline CDR1 SGHNT, CDR2 YYREEE (reference sequence). Trimming took 4 bases from V and 9 from J; bases not matched to a gene: 4. The CDR3 extends over 12 amino acids. The CDR3 coding sequence is TGTGCCAGCAGCGGGGGGGGACCTGAGCAGTTCTTC. Protein product: CASSGGGPEQFF.

This clone was counted a single time. The rearrangement links TRBV9 to TRBJ1-1; D gene unclear. The V and J ends lost 0 bases and 1 base respectively, with 13 bases between them. The length of the CDR3 is 16 residues. Looked up from germline, CDR1 is SGDLS and CDR2 is YYNGEE. The CDR3 region has the DNA TGTGCCAGCAGCGTAGCTTCGCGGGAAGGGAACACTGAAGCTTTCTTT. Protein sequence: CASSVASREGNTEAFF.

The sample holds a few counts of this clone. The rearrangement uses TRBV5-4 and TRBJ2-3; a weak D match, TRBD2 (6 bases). V was pared by 1 base and J by 0 bases, with 12 bases between. Per germline, CDR1 SGHNT and CDR2 YYREEE (reference sequence). The CDR3 spans 16 residues. The CDR3 sequence is CASSLTSSPSTDTQYF. The CDR3 DNA sequence: TGTGCCAGCAGCTTGACTAGCTCCCCTAGCACAGATACGCAGTATTTT.

This clone was detected once. The rearrangement links TRBV7-8 to TRBJ1-6; maybe TRBD1 (5 bases). The germline V gene has CDR1 SGHVS and CDR2 FQNEAQ. The CDR3 runs 16 residues. V was clipped by 3 bases and J by 8 bases, with 17 bases between them. The CDR3: CASSLGQIIFDSPLHF. The DNA for the CDR3 is TGTGCCAGCAGCTTGGGGCAGATCATATTTGATTCACCCCTCCACTTT.

The chain combines TRBV2 with TRBJ1-1; D gene uncertain. Trimming stripped 4 bases from V and 4 bases from J, with 10 bases between. CDR1 is SNHLY, CDR2 FYNNEI, per germline. This CDR3 contains 13 residues. The CDR3 DNA reads as TGTGCCAGCAGTGTTACGGGAGGCACTGAAGCTTTCTTT. This codes for CASSVTGGTEAFF.

The chain uses TRBV18 and TRBJ1-5; the D is unclear. This CDR3 has 15 amino acids. V gave up 3 bases and J gave up 0 bases, with 9 bases separating them. In germline, CDR1 is KGHSH, CDR2 LQKENI. The CDR3 coding sequence is TGTGCCAGCTCACCTATAGCAGATAGCAATCAGCCCCAGCATTTT. Translation: CASSPIADSNQPQHF.

This chain joins TRBV5-4 and TRBJ2-3; D remains unclear. Germline V gene lookup returns CDR1 SGHNT and CDR2 YYREEE (reference sequence). Trimming shortened V by 6 bases and J by 5 bases, and 13 bases separated the two germline ends. The CDR3 covers 13 residues. In nucleotides, the CDR3 is TGTGCCAGCACCTACCCCCCGGGAGATACGCAGTATTTT. It codes for CASTYPPGDTQYF.

The DNA of the CDR3 is TGTGCCACCAGCTTGCGAGGGACTAGCGGGGGAAAGACCCAGTACTTC. Its translation is CATSLRGTSGGKTQYF. The chain recombines TRBV15 with TRBJ2-5, with 14 bases lining up with TRBD2. With 5 bases clipped from V and 6 bases from J, the junction kept 8 bases outside the gene matches. CDR3 length equals 16 residues. Germline V CDR1 and CDR2: LNHNV, YYDKDF (reference sequence).

The V and J genes are TRBV19 and TRBJ2-5; TRBD2 aligns across 13 bases. CDR3 length equals 16 residues. The V gene end was trimmed by 4 bases and the J gene end by 3 bases; junction bases not matched to a gene: 5. CDR1 and CDR2 (germline): LNHDA, SQIVND (reference sequence). The CDR3, as DNA: TGTGCCAGTAGTAAGGGGACTAGCGGGAAAGAAGAGACCCAGTACTTC. Amino acid sequence: CASSKGTSGKEETQYF. Looking up the rest from reference TRBV19 and TRBJ2-5 gives the full variable domain: DGGITQSPKYLFRKEGQNVTLSCEQNLNHDAMYWYRQDPGQGLRLIYYSQIVNDFQKGDIAEGYSVSREKKESFPLTVTSAQKNPTAFYLCASSKGTSGKEETQYFGPGTRLLVL.